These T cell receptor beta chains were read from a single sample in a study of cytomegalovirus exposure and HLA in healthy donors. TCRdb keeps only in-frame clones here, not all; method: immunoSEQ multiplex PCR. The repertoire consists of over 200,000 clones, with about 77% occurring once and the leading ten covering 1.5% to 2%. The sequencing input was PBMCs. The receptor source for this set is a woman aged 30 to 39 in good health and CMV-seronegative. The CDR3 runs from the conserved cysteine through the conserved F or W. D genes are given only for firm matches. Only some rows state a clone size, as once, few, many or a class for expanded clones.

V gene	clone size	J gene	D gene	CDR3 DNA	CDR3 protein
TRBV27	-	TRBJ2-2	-	TGTGCCAGCAGCTCTACAGGTTCCGGGGAGCTGTTTTTT	CASSSTGSGELFF
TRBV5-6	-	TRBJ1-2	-	TGTGCCAGCAGTTACCTCAGGGTAACTAACTATGGCTACACCTTC	CASSYLRVTNYGYTF
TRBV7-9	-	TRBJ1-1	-	TGTTCCAGCAGCTTTAACACCTTGAACACTGAAGCTTTCTTT	CSSSFNTLNTEAFF
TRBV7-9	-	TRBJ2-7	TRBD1	TGTGCCAGCAGCCCTTTCGGGACGACAGGGGGCGCCGAGCAGTACTTC	CASSPFGTTGGAEQYF
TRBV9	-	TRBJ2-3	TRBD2	TGTGCCAGCAGCGTAGCTAAGCTCCTAGCGGATGCTAGCACAGATACGCAGTATTTT	CASSVAKLLADASTDTQYF
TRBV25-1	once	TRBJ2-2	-	TGTGCCAGCCGCCCGGGGGAGGGGGGCCGCACCGGGGAGCTGTTTTTT	CASRPGEGGRTGELFF
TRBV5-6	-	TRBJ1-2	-	TGTGCCAGCAGCTTCGGGGGGGGTGGCTACACCTTC	CASSFGGGGYTF
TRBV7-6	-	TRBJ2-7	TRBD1	TGTGCCAGCAGCAAAGACAGGGCAAGCAACGAGCAGTACTTC	CASSKDRASNEQYF
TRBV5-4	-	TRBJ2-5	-	TGTGCCAGCAGCTTGGCTTTCCGGGAGACCCAGTACTTC	CASSLAFRETQYF
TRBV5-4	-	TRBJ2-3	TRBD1	TGTGCCAGCAGCCGGGACAGGGTAGCAGATACGCAGTATTTT	CASSRDRVADTQYF
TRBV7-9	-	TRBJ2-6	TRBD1	TGTGCCAGCAGCCAGGGGGCGGGTGGGGCCAACGTCCTGACTTTC	CASSQGAGGANVLTF
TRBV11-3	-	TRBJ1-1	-	TGTGCCAGCAGCCCCCTCACAATCGGGGCTTTCTTT	CASSPLTIGAFF
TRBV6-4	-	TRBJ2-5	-	TGTGCCAGCATCATCAGGGGAGTTGAGACCCAGTACTTC	CASIIRGVETQYF
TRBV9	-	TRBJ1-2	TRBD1	TGTGCCAGCAGCGTAGGGACAGGGGGGAACTATGGCTACACCTTC	CASSVGTGGNYGYTF
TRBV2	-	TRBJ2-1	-	TGTGCCAGCAGTGAACGCAGGGCGAGCTACAATGAGCAGTTCTTC	CASSERRASYNEQFF
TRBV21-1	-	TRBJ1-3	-	TGTGCCAGCAGCAAAGGCGGGGGATCCCCTGGAAACACCATATATTTT	CASSKGGGSPGNTIYF
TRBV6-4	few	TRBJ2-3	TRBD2	TGTGCCAGTGGGCGGGAGCAAGGAGATACGCAGTATTTT	CASGREQGDTQYF
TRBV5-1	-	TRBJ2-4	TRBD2	TGCGCCAGCGGACTAGCGGGGGAGGGAAACATTCAGTACTTC	CASGLAGEGNIQYF
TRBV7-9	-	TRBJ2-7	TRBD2	TGTTCCAGCAGCTTTGCAACTAGCGGGAATAGGTACGAGCAGTACTTC	CSSSFATSGNRYEQYF
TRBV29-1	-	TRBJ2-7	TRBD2	TGCAGCGTTGCGACTAGCGGGAATTACGAGCAGTACTTC	CSVATSGNYEQYF
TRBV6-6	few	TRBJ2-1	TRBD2	TGTGCCAGCAGTTATACTAGCGGGAGAGCTAATGAGCAGTTCTTC	CASSYTSGRANEQFF
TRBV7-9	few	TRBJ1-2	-	TGTGCCAGCTCGAAGGCCGGGATCGATGGCTGCACCTTC	CASSKAGIDGCTF
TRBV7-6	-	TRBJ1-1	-	TGTGCCAGCAGCTTACGGGGGGAAACGAACACTGAAGCTTTCTTT	CASSLRGETNTEAFF
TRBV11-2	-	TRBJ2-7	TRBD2	TGTGCCAGCAGTTTAAGCGGGGGGCTCTCCTACGAGCAGTACTTC	CASSLSGGLSYEQYF
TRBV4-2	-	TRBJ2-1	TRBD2	TGTGCCAGCAGCCAAGAAGCGGGAACCTACAATGAGCAGTTCTTC	CASSQEAGTYNEQFF
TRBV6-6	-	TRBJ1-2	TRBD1	TGTGCCAGCGGGGATGGGGGACAGGGATACACCTTC	CASGDGGQGYTF
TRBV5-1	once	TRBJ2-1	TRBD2	TGCGCCAGCAGCTTGTGGGCGGGAGAGTCCAATGAGCAGTTCTTC	CASSLWAGESNEQFF
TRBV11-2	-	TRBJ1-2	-	TGTGCCAGCAGTTACTGGGACAGCTACACCTTC	CASSYWDSYTF
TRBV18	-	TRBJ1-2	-	TGTGCCAGCTCACCACTGGACAGTGTGTATGGCTACACCTTC	CASSPLDSVYGYTF
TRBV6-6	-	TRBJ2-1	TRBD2	TGTGCCAGCAGGGGACTAGCGAACTACAATGAGCAGTTCTTC	CASRGLANYNEQFF
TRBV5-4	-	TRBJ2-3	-	TGTGCCAGCAGCTTGGGTGCGGGTTGGGATACGCAGTATTTT	CASSLGAGWDTQYF
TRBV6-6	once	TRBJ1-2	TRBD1	TGTGCCAGCAGTGACTCCGGGACAGGCTATGGCTACACCTTC	CASSDSGTGYGYTF
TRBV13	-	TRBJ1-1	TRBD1	TGTGCCAGCAGCGGGGACAGGGGGCAGGTCACTGAAGCTTTCTTT	CASSGDRGQVTEAFF